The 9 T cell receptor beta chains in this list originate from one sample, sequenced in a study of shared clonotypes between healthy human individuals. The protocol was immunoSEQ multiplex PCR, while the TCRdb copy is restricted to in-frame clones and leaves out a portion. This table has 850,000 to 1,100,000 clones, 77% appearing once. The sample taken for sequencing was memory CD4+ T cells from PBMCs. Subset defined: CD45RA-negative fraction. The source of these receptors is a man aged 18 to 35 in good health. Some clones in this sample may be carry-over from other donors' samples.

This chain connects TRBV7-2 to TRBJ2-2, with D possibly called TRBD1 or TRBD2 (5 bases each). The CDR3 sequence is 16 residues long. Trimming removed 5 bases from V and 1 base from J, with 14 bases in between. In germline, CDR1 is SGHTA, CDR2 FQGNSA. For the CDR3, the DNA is TGTGCCAGCAGCCTACACGGGACCCAGAACACCGGGGAGCTGTTTTTT. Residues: CASSLHGTQNTGELFF.

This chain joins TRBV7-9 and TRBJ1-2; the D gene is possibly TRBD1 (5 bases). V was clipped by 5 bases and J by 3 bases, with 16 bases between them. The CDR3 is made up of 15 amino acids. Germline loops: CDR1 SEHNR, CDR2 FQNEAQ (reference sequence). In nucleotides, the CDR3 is TGTGCCAGCAGCCCACCGGGACGGATAGACTATGGCTACACCTTC. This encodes CASSPPGRIDYGYTF.

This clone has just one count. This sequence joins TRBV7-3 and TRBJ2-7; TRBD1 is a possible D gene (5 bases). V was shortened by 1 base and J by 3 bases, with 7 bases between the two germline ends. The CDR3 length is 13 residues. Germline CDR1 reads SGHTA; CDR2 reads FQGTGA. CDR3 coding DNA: TGTGCCAGCAGCTTAAATCAGGGCTACGAGCAGTACTTC. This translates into CASSLNQGYEQYF. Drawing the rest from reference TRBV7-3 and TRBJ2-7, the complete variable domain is GAGVSQTPSNKVTEKGKYVELRCDPISGHTALYWYRQSLGQGPEFLIYFQGTGAADDSGLPNDRFFAVRPEGSVSTLKIQRTERGDSAVYLCASSLNQGYEQYFGPGTRLTVT.

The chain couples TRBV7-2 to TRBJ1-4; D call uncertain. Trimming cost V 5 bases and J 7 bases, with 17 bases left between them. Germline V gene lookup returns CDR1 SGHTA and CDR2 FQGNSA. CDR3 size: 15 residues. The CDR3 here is CASSPMIGAPEKLFF. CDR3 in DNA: TGTGCCAGCAGCCCTATGATAGGCGCGCCTGAAAAACTGTTTTTT.

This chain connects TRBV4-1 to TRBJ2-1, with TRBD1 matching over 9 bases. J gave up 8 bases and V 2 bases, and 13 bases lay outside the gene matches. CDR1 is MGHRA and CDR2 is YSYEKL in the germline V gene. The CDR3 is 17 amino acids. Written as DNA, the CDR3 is TGCGCCAGCAGCCAACCGATAACCCGGGGACAGGGTCATGAGCAGTTCTTC. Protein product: CASSQPITRGQGHEQFF.

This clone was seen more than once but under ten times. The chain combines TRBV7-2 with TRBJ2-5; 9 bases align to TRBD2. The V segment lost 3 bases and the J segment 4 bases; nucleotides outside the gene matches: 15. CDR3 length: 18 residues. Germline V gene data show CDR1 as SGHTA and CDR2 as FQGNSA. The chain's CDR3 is CASSLSPGLALGGETQYF. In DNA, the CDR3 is TGTGCCAGCAGCTTGTCCCCGGGACTAGCACTGGGGGGAGAGACCCAGTACTTC.

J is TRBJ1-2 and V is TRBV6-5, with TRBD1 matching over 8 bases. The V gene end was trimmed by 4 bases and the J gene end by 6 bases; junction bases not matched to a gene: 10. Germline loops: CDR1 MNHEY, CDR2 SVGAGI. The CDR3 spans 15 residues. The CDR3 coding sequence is TGTGCCAGCAGTTCGAGGACAGGGATAGTAAATGGCTACACCTTC. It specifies CASSSRTGIVNGYTF.

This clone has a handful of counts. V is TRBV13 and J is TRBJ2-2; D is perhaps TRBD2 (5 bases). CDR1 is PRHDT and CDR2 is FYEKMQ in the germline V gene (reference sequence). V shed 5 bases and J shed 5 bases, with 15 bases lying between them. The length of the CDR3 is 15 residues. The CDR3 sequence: CASSKREWKTGELFF. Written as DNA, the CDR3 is TGTGCCAGCAGCAAAAGGGAGTGGAAAACCGGGGAGCTGTTTTTT.

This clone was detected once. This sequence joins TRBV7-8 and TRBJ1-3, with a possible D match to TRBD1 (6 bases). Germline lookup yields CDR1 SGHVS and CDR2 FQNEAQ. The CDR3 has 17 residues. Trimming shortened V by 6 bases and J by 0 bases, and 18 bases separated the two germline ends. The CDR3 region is CASRPTSPGHSGNTIYF. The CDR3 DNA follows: TGTGCCAGCAGACCAACCTCTCCGGGACACTCTGGAAACACCATATATTTT.